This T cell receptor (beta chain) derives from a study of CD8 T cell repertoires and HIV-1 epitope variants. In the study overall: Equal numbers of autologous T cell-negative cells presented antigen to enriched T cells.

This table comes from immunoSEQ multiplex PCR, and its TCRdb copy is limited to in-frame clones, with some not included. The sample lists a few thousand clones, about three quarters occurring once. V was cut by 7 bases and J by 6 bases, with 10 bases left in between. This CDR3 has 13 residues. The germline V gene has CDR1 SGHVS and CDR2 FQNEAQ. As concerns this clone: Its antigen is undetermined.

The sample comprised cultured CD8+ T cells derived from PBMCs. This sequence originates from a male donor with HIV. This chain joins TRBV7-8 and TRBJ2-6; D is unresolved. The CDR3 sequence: CASKSRLANVLTF. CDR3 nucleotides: TGTGCCAGCAAATCCCGCTTGGCCAACGTCCTGACTTTC.